The 26 T cell receptor beta chains below come from one sample, sequenced in a study of CD8 T cells in ankylosing spondylitis. TCRdb ran MiXCR on the 5' RACE reads and lists one entry per CDR3 protein. The sample contains about 270,000 distinct CDR3 sequences, roughly a third of which appear only once. What was sequenced was blood, either unsorted or a sorted T cell fraction (not recorded which). The receptors stem from a male donor with ankylosing spondylitis or in good health (not recorded which).

This chain joins TRBV15 and TRBJ2-3; D is possibly TRBD2 (7 bases). This CDR3 has 17 amino acids. Germline values: CDR1 LNHNV, CDR2 YYDKDF (reference sequence). V shed 3 bases and J shed 2 bases, with 18 bases lying between them. The DNA for the CDR3 is TGTGCCACCAGCAGCTTAAAACGGGGGGCCCCCACAGATACGCAGTATTTT. This translates into CATSSLKRGAPTDTQYF.

This chain joins TRBV3-1 and TRBJ2-3, with a weak D call TRBD1 (6 bases). The germline V gene encodes CDR1 LGHDT and CDR2 YNNKEL (reference sequence). Deletions cut 0 bases from V and 6 bases from J, with 13 bases between. The CDR3 has 15 amino acids. The DNA of the CDR3 is TGTGCCAGCAGCCAAGATCCCCAGGGGCGGGATACGCAGTATTTT. Translated, it gives CASSQDPQGRDTQYF.

This clonotype was counted only a few times. The chain recombines TRBV5-1 with TRBJ1-4; D is unclear. Germline loops: CDR1 SGHRS, CDR2 YFSETQ. This CDR3 contains 13 residues. Trimming took off 0 bases at V and 4 bases at J, with 4 bases between the two ends. The chain's CDR3 is CASSLALNEKLFF. In DNA form, the CDR3 reads TGCGCCAGCAGCTTGGCCCTTAATGAAAAACTGTTTTTT.

This clonotype was seen more than once but under ten times. The chain has TRBV7-6 and TRBJ1-5; D remains unclear. V lost 1 base to trimming and J lost 6 bases, with 7 bases between them. Germline CDR1 SGHVS, CDR2 FNYEAQ. The CDR3 covers 13 residues. CDR3 in amino acids: CASSLEDGQPQHF. The CDR3 DNA follows: TGTGCCAGCAGCTTAGAGGATGGTCAGCCCCAGCATTTT.

This rearrangement joins TRBV20-1 to TRBJ2-5; D may be TRBD2 (6 bases). V was trimmed by 3 bases and J by 1 base, leaving 9 bases between them. This CDR3 is built from 13 residues. Germline CDR1 is DFQATT and CDR2 is SNEGSKA (reference sequence). CDR3 residues: CSASAGSQETQYF. For the CDR3, the DNA is TGCAGTGCTAGTGCGGGGTCCCAAGAGACCCAGTACTTC.

This rearrangement joins TRBV24-1 to TRBJ2-2; weak D call: TRBD2 (5 bases). The CDR3 is 14 amino acids. Germline-derived CDR1 and CDR2 are KGHDR and SFDVKD. Trimming left V 5 bases short and J 1 base short, with 7 bases between. CDR3 sequence (DNA): TGTGCCACCAGTGTAGGAGGGAACACCGGGGAGCTGTTTTTT. Amino acids: CATSVGGNTGELFF.

This clonotype turned up a few times. This chain uses TRBV7-2 with TRBJ2-7; no firm D call. The CDR3 extends over 14 amino acids. Deletions cut 6 bases from V and 2 bases from J, with 14 bases between. Germline-derived CDR1 and CDR2 are SGHTA and FQGNSA. CDR3 protein: CASSLRGPAYEQYF. DNA for the CDR3: TGTGCCAGCAGTCTACGAGGCCCTGCCTACGAGCAGTACTTC.

CDR3 amino acids: CASSLEPGFTDTQYF. The CDR3, as DNA: TGTGCCAGCAGCTTAGAACCAGGCTTCACAGATACGCAGTATTTT. V usage is TRBV7-2 and J usage is TRBJ2-3; D is unclear. Germline CDR1 reads SGHTA; CDR2 reads FQGNSA. The CDR3 runs 15 residues. V was clipped by 1 base and J by 2 bases, with 10 bases between them.

The chain carries TRBV5-5 and TRBJ2-7; TRBD1 agrees at 10 bases. Germline V gene sequence: CDR1 SGHKS, CDR2 YYEKEE (reference sequence). The CDR3 extends over 15 amino acids. V shed 2 bases and J 3 bases; nucleotides not matched to a gene: 5. The CDR3 DNA reads as TGTGCCAGCAGCTTCGAGGGACAGGGGTACTACGAGCAGTACTTC. It codes for CASSFEGQGYYEQYF.

The gene calls are TRBV5-6 and TRBJ2-3; 13 nucleotides match TRBD2. The trim removed 4 bases at V and 5 bases at J, leaving 10 bases unmatched. This CDR3 contains 17 residues. Germline V gene sequence: CDR1 SGHDT, CDR2 YYEEEE. The CDR3, as DNA: TGTGCCAGCAGCCTCCTACTAGCGGGGGGGCCGAGAGATACGCAGTATTTT. It codes for CASSLLLAGGPRDTQYF.

The chain carries TRBV27 and TRBJ2-1; the match to TRBD1 covers 7 bases. CDR1 is MNHEY and CDR2 is SMNVEV in the germline V gene (reference sequence). Trimming at V came to 8 bases and at J to 8 bases, leaving 6 bases not matched to a gene. This CDR3 is built from 12 residues. Written as DNA, the CDR3 is TGTGCCAGCCGACAGGGTGGGGATGAGCAGTTCTTC. It is translated as CASRQGGDEQFF.

This clonotype was picked up a small number of times. The junction differs from germline at one of its ends, possibly a read error. CDR3 nucleotides: TGCAGTGCCAGAGGGGGGGGGGCCATAACCTACGAGCAGTACTTC. Its translation is CSARGGGAITYEQYF. The gene calls are TRBV20-1 and TRBJ2-7, with TRBD2 as a possible D gene (7 bases). CDR3 size: 15 residues. Germline CDR1 and CDR2: DFQATT and SNEGSKA (reference sequence).

This clonotype was counted only a few times. The chain has TRBV24-1 and TRBJ2-1, with D uncertain. The V end lost 5 bases, the J end lost 0 bases, and 10 bases lay between the germline ends. This CDR3 contains 15 residues. Germline loops: CDR1 KGHDR, CDR2 SFDVKD. The CDR3 DNA sequence: TGTGCCACCAGTGCGACGGGTAGCTCCTACAATGAGCAGTTCTTC. Translated, it gives CATSATGSSYNEQFF.

The V call is TRBV9, the J call TRBJ2-5; the match to TRBD2 covers 9 bases. Unmatched junction bases numbered 11, after V lost 4 bases and J lost 4 bases. Per the germline V gene, CDR1 is SGDLS and CDR2 is YYNGEE. The CDR3 covers 16 residues. Here the CDR3 DNA reads TGTGCCAGCAGCCCAATTGGAGCGGGGGGTGCAGAGACCCAGTACTTC. Translated: CASSPIGAGGAETQYF.

This clonotype was detected many times. The rearrangement uses TRBV6-5 and TRBJ1-1; D gene ambiguous. In germline, CDR1 is MNHEY, CDR2 SVGAGI. CDR3 length: 14 amino acids. Trimming stripped 2 bases from V and 3 bases from J, with 10 bases between. The DNA of the CDR3 is TGTGCCAGCAGTTACGGGCGGATGTACACTGAAGCTTTCTTT. Protein: CASSYGRMYTEAFF.

This clonotype was detected a few times. The CDR3: CASSPIQSSWADTQYF. The CDR3 bases are TGTGCCAGCTCACCCATACAGTCAAGCTGGGCAGATACGCAGTATTTT. The V and J genes are TRBV18 and TRBJ2-3; D unclear. V was trimmed by 3 bases and J by 4 bases, leaving 17 bases between them. The CDR3 totals 16 residues. In germline, CDR1 is KGHSH, CDR2 LQKENI.

The V and J genes are TRBV9 and TRBJ2-1; D remains ambiguous. This CDR3 spans 15 amino acids. Germline V lookup: CDR1 SGDLS, CDR2 YYNGEE. Between the trimmed V and J ends, which lost 0 bases and 2 bases, there was a span of 9 bases. As DNA, the CDR3 is TGTGCCAGCAGCGTAGGATCCAGAACCTACAATGAGCAGTTCTTC. Translating it yields CASSVGSRTYNEQFF.

The chain combines TRBV10-3 with TRBJ1-2; D is ambiguous. V dropped 5 bases and J dropped 6 bases, with 13 bases sitting between them. The CDR3 has 13 residues. CDR1 ENHRY and CDR2 SYGVKD come from the germline V gene. The CDR3 bases are TGTGCCATCAGTTCGAACCAGGTGGATGGCTACACCTTC. Protein product: CAISSNQVDGYTF.

The chain links TRBV3-1 to TRBJ1-1; the match to TRBD1 covers 8 bases. Looked up from germline, CDR1 is LGHDT and CDR2 is YNNKEL (reference sequence). J gave up 2 bases and V 6 bases, and 5 bases lay outside the gene matches. The CDR3 sequence is 14 residues long. The CDR3 bases are TGTGCCAGCAGTAAAACAGGGGGAAACACTGAAGCTTTCTTT. The encoded protein is CASSKTGGNTEAFF. Supplemented by reference TRBV3-1 and TRBJ1-1, the full variable domain reads DTAVSQTPKYLVTQMGNDKSIKCEQNLGHDTMYWYKQDSKKFLKIMFSYNNKELIINETVPNRFSPKSPDKAHLNLHINSLELGDSAVYFCASSKTGGNTEAFFGQGTRLTVV.

The chain joins TRBV6-5 to TRBJ2-5, with TRBD2 as a possible D gene (6 bases). The CDR3 runs to 17 residues. V was trimmed by 0 bases and J by 7 bases, leaving 21 bases between them. CDR1 MNHEY and CDR2 SVGAGI come from the germline V gene. The CDR3, as DNA: TGTGCCAGCAGTTACTCGAAAGCGGGTCCGAGTGAAGGGACCCAGTACTTC. It codes for CASSYSKAGPSEGTQYF.

The chain uses TRBV15 and TRBJ2-5; 11 bases agree with TRBD2. There are 18 residues in the CDR3. V shed 0 bases and J 3 bases; nucleotides not matched to a gene: 9. The V gene's germline CDR1 is LNHNV and CDR2 YYDKDF (reference sequence). This CDR3 reads CATSRDLLGLAAKETQYF. As DNA, the CDR3 is TGTGCCACCAGCAGAGATCTATTGGGACTAGCGGCGAAAGAGACCCAGTACTTC.

The chain's CDR3 is CASSGPPRTGPGANVLTF. The CDR3 DNA reads TGTGCCAGCAGTGGGCCCCCTAGGACAGGGCCCGGGGCCAACGTCCTGACTTTC. The V gene is TRBV6-1, the J gene TRBJ2-6; 8 bases agree with TRBD1. CDR1 and CDR2 from the germline V gene are MNHNS and SASEGT. Trimming at V came to 4 bases and at J to 4 bases, leaving 12 bases not matched to a gene. CDR3 length equals 18 residues.

This clonotype was observed once. V and J are TRBV12-3 or TRBV12-4 and TRBJ2-2; D uncertain. V lost 3 bases and J 5 bases, leaving 7 bases between the germline ends. There are 13 residues in the CDR3. Written as DNA, the CDR3 is TGTGCCAGCAGTTTCTCTATGACCGGGGAGCTGTTTTTT. This codes for CASSFSMTGELFF.

The chain joins TRBV12-3 or TRBV12-4 to TRBJ1-2, with D uncertain. Trimming stripped 4 bases from V and 8 bases from J, with 8 bases between. The CDR3 is made up of 11 amino acids. DNA of the CDR3: TGTGCCAGCAGTTCCGGGGTCGGCTACACCTTC. Translating it yields CASSSGVGYTF.

The V gene is TRBV30, the J gene TRBJ2-5; D might be TRBD2 (5 bases). The CDR3 runs to 13 residues. The V gene's germline CDR1 is GTSNPN and CDR2 SVGIG (reference sequence). The V end lost 2 bases, the J end lost 1 base, and 8 bases lay between the germline ends. CDR3 protein: CAWSSGPQETQYF. The CDR3 coding sequence is TGTGCCTGGAGTAGCGGTCCCCAAGAGACCCAGTACTTC. The full variable domain, in which reference TRBV30 and TRBJ2-5 provide the parts outside the CDR3, is SQTIHQWPATLVQPVGSPLSLECTVEGTSNPNLYWYRQAAGRGLQLLFYSVGIGQISSEVPQNLSASRPQDRQFILSSKKLLLSDSGFYLCAWSSGPQETQYFGPGTRLLVL.

This clonotype was found a few times. V and J are TRBV12-3 or TRBV12-4 and TRBJ1-5, with a tentative D call TRBD1 (6 bases). V was clipped by 5 bases and J by 5 bases, with 10 bases between them. The CDR3 spans 13 residues. CDR3 coding DNA: TGTGCCAGCAGTACGGACAGACATCAGCCCCAGCATTTT. This gives the protein CASSTDRHQPQHF.